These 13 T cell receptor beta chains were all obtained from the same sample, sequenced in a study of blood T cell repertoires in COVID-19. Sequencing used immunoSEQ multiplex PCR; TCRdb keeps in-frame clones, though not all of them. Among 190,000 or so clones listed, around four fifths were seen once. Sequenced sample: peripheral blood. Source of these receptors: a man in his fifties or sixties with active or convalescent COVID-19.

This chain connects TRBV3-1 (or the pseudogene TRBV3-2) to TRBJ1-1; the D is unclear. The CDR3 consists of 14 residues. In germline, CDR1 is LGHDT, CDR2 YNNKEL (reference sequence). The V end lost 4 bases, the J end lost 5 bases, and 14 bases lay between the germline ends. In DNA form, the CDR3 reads TGTGCCAGCAGCCCCCTCGATTCGAGAACTGAAGCTTTCTTT. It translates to CASSPLDSRTEAFF.

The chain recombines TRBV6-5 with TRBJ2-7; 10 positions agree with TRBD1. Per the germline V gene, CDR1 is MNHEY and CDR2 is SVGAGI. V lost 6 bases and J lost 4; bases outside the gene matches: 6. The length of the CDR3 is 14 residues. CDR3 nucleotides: TGTGCCAGCAGACCGTGGACAGGGGGTTACGAGCAGTACTTC. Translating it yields CASRPWTGGYEQYF.

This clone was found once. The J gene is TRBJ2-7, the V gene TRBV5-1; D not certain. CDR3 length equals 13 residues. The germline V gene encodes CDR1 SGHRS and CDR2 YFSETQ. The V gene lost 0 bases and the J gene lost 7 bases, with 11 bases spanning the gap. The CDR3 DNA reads TGCGCCAGCAGCTTGGGGTGGTCCGGGGAGCAGTACTTC. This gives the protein CASSLGWSGEQYF.

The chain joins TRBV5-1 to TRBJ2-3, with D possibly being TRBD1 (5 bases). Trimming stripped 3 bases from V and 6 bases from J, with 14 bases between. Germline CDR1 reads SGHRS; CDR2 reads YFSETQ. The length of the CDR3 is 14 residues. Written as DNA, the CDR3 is TGCGCCAGCAGCTCTGACAGTGTATCGGATACGCAGTATTTT. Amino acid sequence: CASSSDSVSDTQYF.

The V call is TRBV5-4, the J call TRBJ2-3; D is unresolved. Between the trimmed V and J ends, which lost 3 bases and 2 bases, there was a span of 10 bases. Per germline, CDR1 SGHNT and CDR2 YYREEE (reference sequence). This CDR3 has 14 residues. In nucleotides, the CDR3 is TGTGCCAGCAGCTCTCAGCGACCCACAGATACGCAGTATTTT. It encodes CASSSQRPTDTQYF.

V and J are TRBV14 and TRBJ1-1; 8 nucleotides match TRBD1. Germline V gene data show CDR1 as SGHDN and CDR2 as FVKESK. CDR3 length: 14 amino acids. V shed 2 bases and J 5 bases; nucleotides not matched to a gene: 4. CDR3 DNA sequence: TGTGCCAGCAGCCAAAGGACAGGGTGGACTGAAGCTTTCTTT. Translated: CASSQRTGWTEAFF.

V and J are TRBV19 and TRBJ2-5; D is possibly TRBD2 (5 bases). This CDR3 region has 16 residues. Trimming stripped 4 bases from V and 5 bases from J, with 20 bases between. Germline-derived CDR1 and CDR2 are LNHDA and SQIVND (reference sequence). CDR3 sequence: CASSNWVGSQSETQYF. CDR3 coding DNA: TGTGCCAGTAGTAATTGGGTGGGGAGTCAGTCGGAGACCCAGTACTTC.

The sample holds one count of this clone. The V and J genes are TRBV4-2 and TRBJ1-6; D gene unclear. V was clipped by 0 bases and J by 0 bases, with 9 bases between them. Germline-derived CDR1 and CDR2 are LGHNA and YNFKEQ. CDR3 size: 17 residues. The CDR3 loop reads CASSQDGSVSYNSPLHF. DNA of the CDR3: TGTGCCAGCAGCCAAGATGGCTCCGTCTCCTATAATTCACCCCTCCACTTT.

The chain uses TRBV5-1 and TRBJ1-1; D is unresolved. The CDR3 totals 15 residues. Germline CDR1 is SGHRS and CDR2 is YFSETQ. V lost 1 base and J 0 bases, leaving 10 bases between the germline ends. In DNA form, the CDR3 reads TGCGCCAGCAGCTTGATGGGAGGTCTGAACACTGAAGCTTTCTTT. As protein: CASSLMGGLNTEAFF.

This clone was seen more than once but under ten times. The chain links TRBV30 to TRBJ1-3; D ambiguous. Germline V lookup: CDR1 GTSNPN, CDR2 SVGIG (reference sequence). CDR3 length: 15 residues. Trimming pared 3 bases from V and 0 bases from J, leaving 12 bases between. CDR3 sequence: CAWRRQTLSGNTIYF. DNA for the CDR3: TGTGCCTGGAGGAGGCAGACGCTCTCTGGAAACACCATATATTTT.

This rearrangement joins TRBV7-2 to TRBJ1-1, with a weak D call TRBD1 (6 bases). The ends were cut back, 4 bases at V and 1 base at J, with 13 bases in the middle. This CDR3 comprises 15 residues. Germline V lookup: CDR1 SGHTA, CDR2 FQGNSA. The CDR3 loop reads CASSYFGTKNTEAFF. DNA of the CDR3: TGTGCCAGCAGCTACTTCGGGACAAAGAACACTGAAGCTTTCTTT.

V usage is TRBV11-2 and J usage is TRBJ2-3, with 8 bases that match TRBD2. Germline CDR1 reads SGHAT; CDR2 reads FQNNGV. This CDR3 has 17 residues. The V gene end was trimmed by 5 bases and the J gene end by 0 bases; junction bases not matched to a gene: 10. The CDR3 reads CASSPRLAGGSTDTQYF. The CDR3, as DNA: TGTGCCAGCAGCCCCAGGTTGGCGGGGGGTAGCACAGATACGCAGTATTTT. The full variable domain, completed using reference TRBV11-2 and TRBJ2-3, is EAGVAQSPRYKIIEKRQSVAFWCNPISGHATLYWYQQILGQGPKLLIQFQNNGVVDDSQLPKDRFSAERLKGVDSTLKIQPAKLEDSAVYLCASSPRLAGGSTDTQYFGPGTRLTVL.

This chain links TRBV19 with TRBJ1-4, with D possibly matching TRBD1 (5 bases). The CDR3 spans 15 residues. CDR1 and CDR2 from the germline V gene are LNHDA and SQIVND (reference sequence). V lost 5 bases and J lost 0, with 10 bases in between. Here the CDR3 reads CASSGAVATNEKLFF. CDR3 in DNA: TGTGCCAGTAGTGGGGCAGTCGCAACTAATGAAAAACTGTTTTTT.